The 21 T cell receptor beta chains below all came from one sample that was sequenced in a study of blood T cell repertoires in COVID-19. Here immunoSEQ multiplex PCR was the method, and the copy in TCRdb shows in-frame clones only, minus some. The sample lists roughly 160,000 clones, roughly 90% seen once, with over 3.5% in the top ten. Sequencing was done on a sample of peripheral blood. These TCRs come from a woman aged 55-75 years who had recovered from COVID-19.

The chain is built from TRBV4-2 and TRBJ1-2, with TRBD1 matching 7 bases. Germline CDR1 and CDR2: LGHNA and YNFKEQ. CDR3 length: 14 amino acids. V shed 0 bases and J 6 bases; nucleotides not matched to a gene: 4. The CDR3 reads CASSQERDRDGYTF. The DNA of the CDR3 is TGTGCCAGCAGCCAAGAAAGGGACAGAGATGGCTACACCTTC.

The chain joins TRBV19 to TRBJ2-3; possibly TRBD1 for D (6 bases). Trimming left V 6 bases short and J 0 bases short, with 13 bases between. From germline, CDR1 is LNHDA and CDR2 SQIVND (reference sequence). The CDR3 runs to 15 residues. The CDR3 reads CASRLTGPSTDTQYF. The DNA of the CDR3 is TGTGCCAGTAGGCTGACAGGTCCTAGCACAGATACGCAGTATTTT.

This CDR3 reads CASSPGHNYEQYF. The CDR3 DNA reads TGTGCCAGCTCACCAGGGCATAACTACGAGCAGTACTTC. The gene calls are TRBV18 and TRBJ2-7; no clear D. V was pared by 2 bases and J by 3 bases, with 8 bases between. Per the germline V gene, CDR1 is KGHSH and CDR2 is LQKENI. The CDR3 spans 13 residues.

This sequence joins TRBV27 and TRBJ1-1, with 11 bases fitting TRBD1. CDR3 length: 16 amino acids. The junction had 8 bases not matched to a gene; V was cut back by 6 bases and J by 2 bases. Germline V gene data show CDR1 as MNHEY and CDR2 as SMNVEV (reference sequence). As DNA, the CDR3 is TGTGCCAGCAGGGAGGACAGGGGGCTCATTAACACTGAAGCTTTCTTT. Its protein is CASREDRGLINTEAFF.

The V and J genes are TRBV5-4 and TRBJ2-1; D is perhaps TRBD1 (6 bases). This CDR3 has 15 residues. Per the germline V gene, CDR1 is SGHNT and CDR2 is YYREEE (reference sequence). Trimming took off 0 bases at V and 7 bases at J, with 14 bases between the two ends. The CDR3 protein is CASSLDRVKLNEQFF. The CDR3 DNA sequence: TGTGCCAGCAGCTTGGACAGGGTTAAACTTAATGAGCAGTTCTTC.

In its sample, this clone was seen once. Other nucleotide sequences from this sample produce the same CDR3. CDR3 bases: TGTGCCAGCAGTTTCTCAGGGGGGAACACTGAAGCTTTCTTT. It encodes CASSFSGGNTEAFF. The chain joins TRBV27 to TRBJ1-1; 7 bases are a match to TRBD1. This CDR3 region has 14 residues. Germline values: CDR1 MNHEY, CDR2 SMNVEV (reference sequence). With V trimmed by 3 bases and J by 1 base, 2 bases remained unmatched.

The chain has TRBV10-1 and TRBJ1-2; D perhaps matches TRBD1 (5 bases). Trimming took off 6 bases at V and 1 base at J, with 6 bases between the two ends. The CDR3 has 12 amino acids. Germline CDR1 and CDR2: WNHNN and SYGVQD (reference sequence). This CDR3 is CASSDSNYGYTF. The CDR3 DNA follows: TGCGCCAGCAGCGACAGTAACTATGGCTACACCTTC.

The J gene is TRBJ1-5, the V gene TRBV6-2 or TRBV6-3; 7 bases map to TRBD1. The CDR3 length is 18 residues. The germline V gene has CDR1 MNHEY and CDR2 SVGEGT. Losses at the gene ends were 2 bases for V and 0 bases for J; bases not matched to a gene: 10. The CDR3 sequence is CASSYLTDRAGSNQPQHF. CDR3 DNA sequence: TGTGCCAGCAGTTACCTAACCGACAGGGCTGGTAGCAATCAGCCCCAGCATTTT.

V usage is TRBV5-1 and J usage is TRBJ2-3; 11 positions agree with TRBD1. This CDR3 contains 15 residues. Per the germline V gene, CDR1 is SGHRS and CDR2 is YFSETQ. Trimming cost V 4 bases and J 6 bases; bases outside gene matches: 7. CDR3 DNA sequence: TGCGCCAGCAGCCCCGGGACAGGGGGTGGCGATACGCAGTATTTT. Translated, it gives CASSPGTGGGDTQYF.

The chain employs TRBV4-1 and TRBJ2-1; D not certain. There are 15 residues in the CDR3. V lost 1 base and J lost 6, with 13 bases in between. Germline V lookup: CDR1 MGHRA, CDR2 YSYEKL. This CDR3 reads CASSQAQVPFNEQFF. The CDR3 nucleotides are TGCGCCAGCAGCCAAGCCCAGGTCCCTTTCAATGAGCAGTTCTTC.

The rearrangement uses TRBV27 and TRBJ2-1; 13 positions match TRBD2. CDR3 size: 16 residues. Germline values: CDR1 MNHEY, CDR2 SMNVEV (reference sequence). V shed 1 base and J 5 bases; nucleotides not matched to a gene: 2. The CDR3 loop is CASSLLGTSGDNEQFF. CDR3 coding DNA: TGTGCCAGCAGTTTATTAGGGACTAGCGGGGACAATGAGCAGTTCTTC.

V usage is TRBV5-8 and J usage is TRBJ1-4; the D is unclear. Germline V gene lookup returns CDR1 SGHTS and CDR2 YDEGEE. The germline V and J ends were trimmed by 2 bases and 12 bases, with 14 bases remaining between them. CDR3 length: 13 residues. CDR3 DNA: TGTGCCAGCAGCTTTGGAGCCAGGCGGGAACTGTTTTTT. Translated, it gives CASSFGARRELFF.

The V call is TRBV4-1, the J call TRBJ1-1, with a weak D call TRBD1 (6 bases). V was clipped by 4 bases and J by 3 bases, with 15 bases between them. Germline CDR1 and CDR2: MGHRA and YSYEKL. The CDR3 runs to 15 residues. CDR3 in DNA: TGCGCCAGCAGCCTGTACAGGGTAGGGTACACTGAAGCTTTCTTT. Protein: CASSLYRVGYTEAFF.

The rearrangement joins TRBV9 to TRBJ1-3; D gene ambiguous. The CDR3 sequence is 16 residues long. CDR1 is SGDLS and CDR2 is YYNGEE in the germline V gene. With 0 bases removed from V and 0 bases from J, the gap between germline ends came to 10 bases. The CDR3 nucleotides are TGTGCCAGCAGCGTAGAGGCCACTAGCTCTGGAAACACCATATATTTT. Its protein is CASSVEATSSGNTIYF.

This clone occurred once. The CDR3, as DNA: TGTGCCAGCAGCTTGGAAAGGACAGGGACCTACGAGCAGTACTTC. This encodes CASSLERTGTYEQYF. This chain connects TRBV5-4 to TRBJ2-7, with TRBD1 matching 8 bases. V lost 0 bases to trimming and J lost 2 bases; unmatched junction nucleotides: 4. The CDR3 covers 15 residues. Germline loops: CDR1 SGHNT, CDR2 YYREEE (reference sequence). The full variable domain, its missing parts supplied by reference TRBV5-4 and TRBJ2-7, is ETGVTQSPTHLIKTRGQQVTLRCSSQSGHNTVSWYQQALGQGPQFIFQYYREEENGRGNFPPRFSGLQFPNYSSELNVNALELDDSALYLCASSLERTGTYEQYFGPGTRLTVT.

The V gene is TRBV24-1, the J gene TRBJ2-7; 7 positions agree with TRBD1. J gave up 0 bases and V 7 bases, and 2 bases lay outside the gene matches. CDR1 and CDR2 from the germline V gene are KGHDR and SFDVKD. This CDR3 has 13 residues. For the CDR3, the DNA is TGTGCCACCAGCGACAGGGCCTCCTACGAGCAGTACTTC. Protein sequence: CATSDRASYEQYF.

The chain uses TRBV7-6 and TRBJ2-1; D is uncertain. V lost 2 bases, J lost 7 bases, and 6 bases lay in between. The length of the CDR3 is 12 residues. Germline V lookup: CDR1 SGHVS, CDR2 FNYEAQ. The CDR3 nucleotides are TGTGCCAGCAGCTTACAACGGAATGAGCAGTTCTTC. The encoded protein is CASSLQRNEQFF.

This chain connects TRBV28 to TRBJ1-1; perhaps TRBD1 as D (5 bases). V dropped 4 bases and J dropped 5 bases, with 8 bases sitting between them. The CDR3 totals 12 residues. Germline lookup yields CDR1 MDHEN and CDR2 SYDVKM. The CDR3 protein is CASSWGRTEAFF. CDR3 nucleotide sequence: TGTGCCAGCAGTTGGGGGAGGACTGAAGCTTTCTTT.

The chain is built from TRBV5-8 and TRBJ2-5; D is ambiguous. V was pared by 2 bases and J by 5 bases, with 19 bases between. Germline V gives CDR1 SGHTS, CDR2 YDEGEE. The CDR3 is made up of 16 amino acids. The chain's CDR3 is CASSLNSGAGSETQYF. Here the CDR3 DNA reads TGTGCCAGCAGCTTAAATTCAGGTGCAGGTTCGGAGACCCAGTACTTC.

The chain has TRBV30 and TRBJ1-6, with D unresolved. The germline V gene encodes CDR1 GTSNPN and CDR2 SVGIG (reference sequence). CDR3 length equals 13 residues. Trimming cost V 3 bases and J 5 bases, with 8 bases left between them. For the CDR3, the DNA is TGTGCCTGGAGCCTACTTGATAATTCACCCCTCCACTTT. This sequence encodes CAWSLLDNSPLHF.

The V gene is TRBV10-3, the J gene TRBJ2-2; tentatively, D is TRBD2 (6 bases). The germline V gene encodes CDR1 ENHRY and CDR2 SYGVKD. The CDR3 has 16 amino acids. V gave up 4 bases and J gave up 1 base, with 13 bases separating them. The CDR3 DNA reads as TGTGCCATCAGTGTGTCGGGGACTGTGAACACCGGGGAGCTGTTTTTT. As protein: CAISVSGTVNTGELFF.